This T cell receptor (beta chain) was observed in a study of shared clonotypes between healthy human individuals. Study-wide context: Per-donor plates numbered three CD4 naive, three CD4 memory, two CD8 naive and one CD8 memory.

Of note for this clone: The antigen is not known.

CD45RO-negative, CCR7-selected cells formed the naive CD8 fraction, which excluded terminally differentiated effector memory CD45RA+ cells. All the donors were Caucasian adults who lived in Nashville, Tennessee. The protocol was immunoSEQ multiplex PCR, while the TCRdb copy is restricted to in-frame clones and leaves out a portion. The sample consists of about 1,800,000 clones, about 95% of them appearing once. Study findings and constraints: How much donors shared clonotypes was expected to be affected by sequencing depth.

The CDR3 is made up of 12 amino acids. V lost 2 bases, J lost 10 bases, and 3 bases stayed unmatched. CDR1 LGHNA and CDR2 YNFKEQ come from the germline V gene. The source of this sequence is a man aged 18 to 30 in good health. The sample consisted of naive CD8+ T cells sorted from blood. The rearrangement links TRBV4-2 to TRBJ2-3, with 7 positions matching TRBD2. The CDR3 DNA follows: TGTGCCAGCAGCCAATATGCGGGGGCGCAGTATTTT. Translation: CASSQYAGAQYF.